Listed here are 23 T cell receptor beta chains from one sample, sequenced in a study of stem cell transplantation in POMP-related autoinflammatory disease. Assay used: immunoSEQ multiplex PCR; TCRdb lists only in-frame clones, some missing. This table holds some 68,000 clones, just over 90% found once. Source: CD4+ T cells from PBMCs, taken after stem cell transplantation. Receptors originate from a human patient with POMP-related autoinflammation and immune dysregulation (PRAID). Part of the T cells may come from the graft donor.

V gene TRBV10-1 combines with J gene TRBJ1-5, with D hard to call. The V end was cut by 1 base, the J end by 7 bases, with 8 bases between. This CDR3 spans 13 amino acids. Per the germline V gene, CDR1 is WNHNN and CDR2 is SYGVQD (reference sequence). As DNA, the CDR3 is TGCGCCAGCAGTGAGTTCGTGCAGCAGCCCCAGCATTTT. Encoded protein: CASSEFVQQPQHF.

The rearrangement links TRBV24-1 to TRBJ2-3; D possibly corresponds to TRBD1 (5 bases). Trimming took 3 bases from V and 1 from J, leaving 10 bases between them. The CDR3 sequence is 15 residues long. Germline-derived CDR1 and CDR2 are KGHDR and SFDVKD. CDR3 region: CATSDPTTGTDTQYF. The CDR3, as DNA: TGTGCCACCAGTGATCCCACGACAGGCACAGATACGCAGTATTTT.

The chain has TRBV6-5 and TRBJ2-7, with D possibly matching TRBD2 (7 bases). The V gene lost 6 bases and the J gene lost 2 bases, with 14 bases spanning the gap. The CDR3 has 14 amino acids. Per the germline V gene, CDR1 is MNHEY and CDR2 is SVGAGI. CDR3 coding DNA: TGTGCCAGCAGCGGGGGGCAGGCCACCTACGAGCAGTACGTC. It specifies CASSGGQATYEQYV.

The J gene is TRBJ2-5, the V gene TRBV28; D possibly uses TRBD1 or TRBD2 (6 bases each). CDR3 size: 13 residues. Trimming removed 8 bases at V and 2 bases at J, with 12 bases between. CDR1 is MDHEN, CDR2 SYDVKM, per germline. CDR3 sequence (DNA): TGTGCCAGCCGTAGGGGGGTGCAAGAGACCCAGTACTTC. Protein: CASRRGVQETQYF. The full variable domain, in which reference TRBV28 and TRBJ2-5 provide the parts outside the CDR3, is DVKVTQSSRYLVKRTGEKVFLECVQDMDHENMFWYRQDPGLGLRLIYFSYDVKMKEKGDIPEGYSVSREKKERFSLILESASTNQTSMYLCASRRGVQETQYFGPGTRLLVL.

The chain combines TRBV12-3 or TRBV12-4 with TRBJ2-1; no clear D. V was clipped by 8 bases and J by 5 bases, with 13 bases between them. There are 13 residues in the CDR3. The CDR3 sequence is CASLRQINNEQFF. The CDR3 coding sequence is TGTGCCAGCTTGCGGCAGATAAACAATGAGCAGTTCTTC.

This chain links TRBV3-1 (or the pseudogene TRBV3-2) with TRBJ2-2; D is tentatively TRBD1 or TRBD2 (5 bases each). The CDR3 is 15 residues long. CDR1 and CDR2 (germline): LGHDT, YNNKEL (reference sequence). V was pared by 4 bases and J by 2 bases, with 11 bases between. CDR3 sequence reads: CASSPRGPNTGELFF. CDR3 nucleotides: TGTGCCAGCAGCCCAAGGGGACCAAACACCGGGGAGCTGTTTTTT.

This sequence joins TRBV5-1 and TRBJ2-1; TRBD2 might be the D (6 bases). In germline, CDR1 is SGHRS, CDR2 YFSETQ. The CDR3 runs 17 residues. V was trimmed by 4 bases and J by 1 base, leaving 18 bases between them. CDR3 protein: CASSPVNQGLSYNEQFF. The CDR3 nucleotides are TGCGCCAGCAGCCCTGTAAATCAGGGACTTTCCTACAATGAGCAGTTCTTC. The full variable domain, with the rest looked up from reference TRBV5-1 and TRBJ2-1, is KAGVTQTPRYLIKTRGQQVTLSCSPISGHRSVSWYQQTPGQGLQFLFEYFSETQRNKGNFPGRFSGRQFSNSRSEMNVSTLELGDSALYLCASSPVNQGLSYNEQFFGPGTRLTVL.

This clone appeared once. V usage is TRBV6-5 and J usage is TRBJ2-1; a weak D match, TRBD1 (6 bases). The germline gives CDR1 MNHEY, CDR2 SVGAGI. This CDR3 has 13 amino acids. The germline V and J ends were trimmed by 2 bases and 9 bases, with 11 bases remaining between them. CDR3 amino acids: CASSYPVTGEQFF. The CDR3 DNA follows: TGTGCCAGCAGTTACCCGGTGACAGGTGAGCAGTTCTTC.

The V and J genes are TRBV28 and TRBJ2-7; D remains ambiguous. This CDR3 spans 13 amino acids. Germline CDR1 reads MDHEN; CDR2 reads SYDVKM. The V end lost 5 bases, the J end lost 4 bases, and 12 bases lay between the germline ends. In DNA form, the CDR3 reads TGTGCCAGCAGTGCCTCGGATATTTACGAGCAGTACTTC. Translated: CASSASDIYEQYF.

This clone was detected once. The chain couples TRBV2 to TRBJ1-2; no reliable D call. This CDR3 region has 13 residues. Germline V gene data show CDR1 as SNHLY and CDR2 as FYNNEI. V shed 4 bases and J shed 8 bases, with 14 bases lying between them. CDR3 in amino acids: CASSVGPQRGYTF. As DNA, the CDR3 is TGTGCCAGCAGTGTAGGTCCGCAACGAGGCTACACCTTC. The whole variable domain, filled in from reference TRBV2 and TRBJ1-2, reads EPEVTQTPSHQVTQMGQEVILRCVPISNHLYFYWYRQILGQKVEFLVSFYNNEISEKSEIFDDQFSVERPDGSNFTLKIRSTKLEDSAMYFCASSVGPQRGYTFGSGTRLTVV.

This chain uses TRBV19 with TRBJ2-2; no clear D. From germline, CDR1 is LNHDA and CDR2 SQIVND (reference sequence). V dropped 4 bases and J dropped 0 bases, with 12 bases sitting between them. The CDR3 runs to 16 residues. The CDR3 region has the DNA TGTGCCAGTAGTAGGCCCGAGGTATCGAACACCGGGGAGCTGTTTTTT. Encoded protein: CASSRPEVSNTGELFF.

The chain uses TRBV4-1 and TRBJ1-4; TRBD1 matches 8 bases. Trimming at V came to 6 bases and at J to 0 bases, leaving 6 bases not matched to a gene. The CDR3 loop spans 16 amino acids. CDR1 and CDR2 from the germline V gene are MGHRA and YSYEKL. Here the CDR3 reads CASRPGQGATNEKLFF. Written as DNA, the CDR3 is TGCGCCAGCAGACCCGGACAGGGAGCAACTAATGAAAAACTGTTTTTT.

The rearrangement uses TRBV27 and TRBJ2-1; 10 nucleotides line up with TRBD1. Germline V gene lookup returns CDR1 MNHEY and CDR2 SMNVEV (reference sequence). The CDR3 runs to 14 residues. The trim removed 5 bases at V and 13 bases at J, leaving 11 bases unmatched. The CDR3 sequence: CASSPLRDRGPQFF. CDR3 DNA sequence: TGTGCCAGCAGTCCCCTCCGGGACAGGGGACCTCAGTTCTTC.

The rearrangement uses TRBV5-1 and TRBJ2-3, with a possible D match to TRBD2 (5 bases). The V gene lost 2 bases and the J gene lost 6 bases, with 16 bases spanning the gap. There are 15 residues in the CDR3. Germline CDR1 and CDR2: SGHRS and YFSETQ. CDR3 in DNA: TGCGCCAGCAGCTTCAGTGCGGAGGAAGTGGATACGCAGTATTTT. The encoded protein is CASSFSAEEVDTQYF.

The chain employs TRBV29-1 and TRBJ2-5, with TRBD1 as a possible D gene (5 bases). Germline V gives CDR1 SQVTM, CDR2 ANQGSEA. Deletions cut 0 bases from V and 4 bases from J, with 12 bases between. This CDR3 is 14 amino acids long. Here the CDR3 reads CSVEDLRGIETQYF. CDR3 in DNA: TGCAGCGTTGAAGATCTAAGGGGAATAGAGACCCAGTACTTC.

The V call is TRBV7-3, the J call TRBJ2-5; the D is unclear. The V and J ends lost 0 bases and 4 bases respectively, with 15 bases between them. Germline assignment: CDR1 SGHTA and CDR2 FQGTGA. The CDR3 has 16 residues. The CDR3 bases are TGTGCCAGCAGCTTAACGGCAGCAGGAACCCGAGAGACCCAGTACTTC. Residues: CASSLTAAGTRETQYF.

The chain employs TRBV19 and TRBJ2-5; TRBD1 matches 9 bases. The trim removed 5 bases at V and 5 bases at J, leaving 9 bases unmatched. Germline CDR1 is LNHDA and CDR2 is SQIVND (reference sequence). The CDR3 is 15 amino acids. CDR3 sequence (DNA): TGTGCCAGTAGTGCCTTAACAGGGGGCTTGGAGACCCAGTACTTC. The encoded protein is CASSALTGGLETQYF.

The rearrangement uses TRBV5-8 and TRBJ2-7; a weak D match, TRBD1 (6 bases). V was pared by 4 bases and J by 0 bases, with 14 bases between. This CDR3 has 15 amino acids. Germline values: CDR1 SGHTS, CDR2 YDEGEE. The CDR3 spells CASSLGTPYSYEQYF. The CDR3 DNA reads as TGTGCCAGCAGCCTCGGGACACCTTACTCCTACGAGCAGTACTTC.

This chain connects TRBV7-2 to TRBJ2-3; 7 bases map to TRBD2. Trimming removed 5 bases from V and 2 bases from J; junction bases left unmatched: 4. Germline assignment: CDR1 SGHTA and CDR2 FQGNSA. The CDR3 consists of 14 residues. For the CDR3, the DNA is TGTGCCAGCAGCCCTGGACTAGTCACAGATACGCAGTATTTT. Its translation is CASSPGLVTDTQYF.

This chain links TRBV9 with TRBJ2-7; the D gene is possibly TRBD2 (5 bases). The germline V gene has CDR1 SGDLS and CDR2 YYNGEE. Between the trimmed V and J ends, which lost 0 bases and 1 base, there was a span of 8 bases. This CDR3 is 14 amino acids long. CDR3 residues: CASSVGPGSYEQYF. The CDR3, as DNA: TGTGCCAGCAGCGTAGGTCCGGGGTCCTACGAGCAGTACTTC.

The chain carries TRBV28 and TRBJ1-4, with 9 bases fitting TRBD1. The CDR3 sequence is 17 residues long. The V segment lost 5 bases and the J segment 0 bases; nucleotides outside the gene matches: 7. CDR1 and CDR2 from the germline V gene are MDHEN and SYDVKM. The CDR3 loop reads CASSLGQGRATNEKLFF. CDR3 nucleotide sequence: TGTGCCAGCAGTCTAGGACAGGGGCGTGCAACTAATGAAAAACTGTTTTTT.

V usage is TRBV24-1 and J usage is TRBJ2-1, with D tentatively TRBD2 (6 bases). V was trimmed by 1 base and J by 0 bases, leaving 6 bases between them. Germline CDR1 KGHDR, CDR2 SFDVKD. The CDR3 contains 15 residues. CDR3 sequence reads: CATSDFGSSYNEQFF. The CDR3 coding sequence is TGTGCCACCAGTGATTTCGGGAGCTCCTACAATGAGCAGTTCTTC.

The chain has TRBV7-9 and TRBJ2-7; D is ambiguous. The length of the CDR3 is 13 residues. Deletions cut 3 bases from V and 5 bases from J, with 11 bases between. The germline gives CDR1 SEHNR, CDR2 FQNEAQ (reference sequence). CDR3 nucleotides: TGTGCCAGCAGCTTTTCCGCTGGGGACGAGCAGTACGTC. This encodes CASSFSAGDEQYV.